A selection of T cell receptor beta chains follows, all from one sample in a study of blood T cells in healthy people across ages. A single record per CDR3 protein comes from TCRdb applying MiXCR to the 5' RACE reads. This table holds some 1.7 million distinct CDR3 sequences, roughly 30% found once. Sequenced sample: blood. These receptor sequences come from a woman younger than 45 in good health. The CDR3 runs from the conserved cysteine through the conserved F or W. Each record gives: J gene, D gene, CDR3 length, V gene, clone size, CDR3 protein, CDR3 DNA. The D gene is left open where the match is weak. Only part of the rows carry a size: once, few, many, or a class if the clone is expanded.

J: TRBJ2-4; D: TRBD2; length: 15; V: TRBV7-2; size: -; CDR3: CASSLSLADQNIQYF; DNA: TGTGCCAGCAGCTTATCCCTAGCGGACCAAAACATTCAGTACTTC
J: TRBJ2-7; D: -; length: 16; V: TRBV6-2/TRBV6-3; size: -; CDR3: CASSYLGTFTAYEQYF; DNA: TGTGCCAGCAGTTACCTCGGCACCTTCACCGCTTACGAGCAGTACTTC
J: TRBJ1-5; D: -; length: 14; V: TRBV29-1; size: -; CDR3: CSVELIQTHQPQHF; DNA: TGCAGCGTTGAATTGATCCAGACCCATCAGCCCCAGCATTTT
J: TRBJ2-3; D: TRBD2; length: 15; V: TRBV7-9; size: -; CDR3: CASRDQAGRGDTQYF; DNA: TGTGCCAGCAGAGATCAAGCGGGGCGTGGCGATACGCAGTATTTT
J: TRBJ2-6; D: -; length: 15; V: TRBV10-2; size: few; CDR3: CASSESITGANVLTF; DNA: TGCGCCAGCAGTGAGTCGATCACTGGGGCCAACGTCCTGACTTTC
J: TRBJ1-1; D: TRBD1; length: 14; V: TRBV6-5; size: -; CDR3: CASTRTGSGTEAFF; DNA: TGTGCCAGCACGAGGACAGGGTCGGGCACTGAAGCTTTCTTT
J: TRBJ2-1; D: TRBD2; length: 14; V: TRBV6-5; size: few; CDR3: CASFGSGGRNEQFF; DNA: TGTGCCAGCTTCGGTAGCGGGGGGAGGAATGAGCAGTTCTTC
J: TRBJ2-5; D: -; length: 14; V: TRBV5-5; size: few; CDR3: CASTRRGVGETQYF; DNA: TGTGCCAGCACCCGTAGGGGGGTAGGGGAGACCCAGTACTTC
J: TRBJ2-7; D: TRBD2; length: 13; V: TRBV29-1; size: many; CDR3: CSARTSGSHEQYF; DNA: TGCAGCGCCAGGACTAGCGGGAGTCACGAGCAGTACTTC
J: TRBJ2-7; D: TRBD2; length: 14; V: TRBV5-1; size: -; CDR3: CASSLGLAGHEQYF; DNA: TGCGCCAGCAGCTTGGGACTAGCGGGCCACGAGCAGTACTTC
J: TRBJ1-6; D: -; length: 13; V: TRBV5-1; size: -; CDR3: CASRKGAESPLHF; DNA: TGCGCCAGCAGAAAGGGTGCAGAATCACCCCTCCACTTT
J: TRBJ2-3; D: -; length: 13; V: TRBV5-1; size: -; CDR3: CASRAVGTDTQYF; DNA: TGCGCCAGCAGGGCAGTCGGCACAGATACGCAGTATTTT
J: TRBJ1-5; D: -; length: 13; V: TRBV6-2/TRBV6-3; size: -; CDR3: CTSSFSSNQPQHF; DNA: TGTACCAGCAGTTTCTCTAGCAATCAGCCCCAGCATTTT
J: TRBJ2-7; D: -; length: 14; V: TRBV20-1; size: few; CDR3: CSAREAGKILEQYF; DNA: TGCAGTGCTAGAGAGGCAGGGAAAATCCTCGAGCAGTACTTC
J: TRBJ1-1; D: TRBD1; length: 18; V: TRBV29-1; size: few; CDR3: CSVVTGGTGDLGNTEAFF; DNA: TGCAGCGTTGTAACCGGGGGGACAGGGGATTTGGGGAACACTGAAGCTTTCTTT
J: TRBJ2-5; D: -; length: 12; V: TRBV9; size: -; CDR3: CASSGPGWEQYF; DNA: TGTGCCAGCAGCGGCCCCGGCTGGGAGCAGTACTTC
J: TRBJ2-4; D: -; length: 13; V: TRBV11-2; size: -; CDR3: CASSALGVDIQYF; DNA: TGTGCCAGCAGCGCCCTGGGCGTCGACATTCAGTACTTC
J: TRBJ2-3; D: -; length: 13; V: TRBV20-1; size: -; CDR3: CSAQGRRTDTQYF; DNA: TGCAGTGCCCAGGGAAGGAGGACAGATACGCAGTATTTT
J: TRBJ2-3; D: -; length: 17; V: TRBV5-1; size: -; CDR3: CASSVSGRGGSTDTQYF; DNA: TGCGCCAGCAGCGTATCCGGCCGCGGGGGCAGCACAGATACGCAGTATTTT
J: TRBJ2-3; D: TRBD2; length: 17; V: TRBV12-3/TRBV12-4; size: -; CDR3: CASSLGLAGGSKDTQYF; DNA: TGTGCCAGCAGTTTGGGTCTAGCGGGAGGGAGTAAAGATACGCAGTATTTT
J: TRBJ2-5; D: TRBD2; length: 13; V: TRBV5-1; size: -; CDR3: CATTGGYQETQYF; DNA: TGCGCTACGACGGGGGGTTACCAAGAGACCCAGTACTTC
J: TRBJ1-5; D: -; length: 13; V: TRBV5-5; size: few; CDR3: CASSPVTSTPQHF; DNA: TGTGCCAGCAGCCCTGTCACATCTACGCCCCAGCATTTT
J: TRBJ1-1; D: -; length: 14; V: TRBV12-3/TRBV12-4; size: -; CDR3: CASSLGPEGTEAFF; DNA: TGTGCCAGCAGTTTGGGCCCCGAAGGCACTGAAGCTTTCTTT
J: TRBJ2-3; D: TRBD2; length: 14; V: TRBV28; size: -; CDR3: CASISGDLTDTQYF; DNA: TGTGCCAGCATAAGCGGGGATCTCACAGATACGCAGTATTTT
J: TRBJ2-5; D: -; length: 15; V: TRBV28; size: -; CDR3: CASSSQGLGRETQYF; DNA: TGTGCCAGCAGCTCACAGGGATTGGGACGCGAGACCCAGTACTTC
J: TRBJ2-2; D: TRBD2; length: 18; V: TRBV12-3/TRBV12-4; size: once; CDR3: CASSRTSGRIGNTGELFF; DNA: TGTGCCAGCAGCCGAACTAGCGGTAGAATTGGGAACACCGGGGAGCTGTTTTTT
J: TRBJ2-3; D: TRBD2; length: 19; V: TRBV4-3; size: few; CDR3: CASSQEVLWREALTDTQYF; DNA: TGCGCCAGCAGCCAAGAAGTTCTTTGGCGGGAGGCCCTCACAGATACGCAGTATTTT
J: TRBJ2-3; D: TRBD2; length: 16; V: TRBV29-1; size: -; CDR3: CSVDGISGGGADTQYF; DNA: TGCAGCGTTGATGGTATTAGCGGGGGAGGGGCAGATACGCAGTATTTT
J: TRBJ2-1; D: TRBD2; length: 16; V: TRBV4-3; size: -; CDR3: CASSQEGLAGIYEQFF; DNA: TGCGCCAGCAGCCAAGAAGGACTAGCGGGTATTTATGAGCAGTTCTTC
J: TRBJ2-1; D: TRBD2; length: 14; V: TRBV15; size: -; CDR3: CATSRLAGDNEQFF; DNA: TGTGCCACCAGCAGACTAGCGGGAGACAATGAGCAGTTCTTC
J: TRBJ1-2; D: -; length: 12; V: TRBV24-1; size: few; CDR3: CAVGGALYGYTF; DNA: TGTGCCGTAGGTGGGGCACTCTATGGCTACACCTTC
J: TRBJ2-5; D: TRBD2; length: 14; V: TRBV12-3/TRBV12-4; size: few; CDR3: CASRSREDRETQYF; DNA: TGTGCCAGCAGATCGCGGGAGGACCGGGAGACCCAGTACTTC
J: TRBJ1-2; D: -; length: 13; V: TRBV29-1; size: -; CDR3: CSVAGSGSYGYTF; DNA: TGCAGCGTTGCTGGGTCAGGGAGCTATGGCTACACCTTC
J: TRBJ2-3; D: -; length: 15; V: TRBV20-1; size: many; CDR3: CSAPAPGFLTDTQYF; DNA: TGCAGTGCTCCCGCCCCGGGGTTTTTGACAGATACGCAGTATTTT
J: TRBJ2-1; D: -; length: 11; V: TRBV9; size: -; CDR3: CASSAHNEQFF; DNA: TGTGCCAGCAGCGCCCACAATGAGCAGTTCTTC
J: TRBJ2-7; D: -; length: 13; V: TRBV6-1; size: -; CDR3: CASIAPARGEQYF; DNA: TGTGCCAGCATTGCCCCCGCCAGGGGCGAGCAGTACTTC
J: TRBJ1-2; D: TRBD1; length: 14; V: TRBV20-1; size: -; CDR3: CSARWGQKSYGYTF; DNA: TGTAGTGCTAGATGGGGACAGAAAAGCTATGGCTACACCTTC
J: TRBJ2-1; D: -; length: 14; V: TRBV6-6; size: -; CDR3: CASSYLNSNNEQFF; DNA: TGTGCCAGCAGTTACCTCAACAGCAACAATGAGCAGTTCTTC
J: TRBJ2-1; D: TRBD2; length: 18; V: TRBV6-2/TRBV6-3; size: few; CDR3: CASSYEASGGQNYNEQFF; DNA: TGTGCCAGCAGTTATGAGGCTAGCGGGGGTCAAAATTACAATGAGCAGTTCTTC
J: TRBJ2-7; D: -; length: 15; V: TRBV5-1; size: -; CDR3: CASRNSGPSYNEQYF; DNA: TGCGCCAGTAGAAATAGCGGACCCTCCTACAATGAGCAGTACTTC
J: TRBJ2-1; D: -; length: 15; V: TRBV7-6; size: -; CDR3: CASSPFWDQNNEQFF; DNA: TGTGCCAGCAGCCCTTTTTGGGACCAAAACAATGAGCAGTTCTTC
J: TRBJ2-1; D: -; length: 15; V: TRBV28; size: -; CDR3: CASSTGGSGYNEQSF; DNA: TGTGCCAGCAGTACCGGGGGTAGCGGCTACAATGAGCAGTCCTTC
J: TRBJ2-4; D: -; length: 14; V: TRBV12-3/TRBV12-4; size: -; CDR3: CASSLDTAKNIQYF; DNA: TGTGCCAGCAGTTTAGACACGGCCAAAAACATTCAGTACTTC
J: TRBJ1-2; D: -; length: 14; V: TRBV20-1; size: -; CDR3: CSASGRVADYGHTF; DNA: TGCAGTGCTAGCGGCAGGGTGGCTGACTATGGCCACACCTTC
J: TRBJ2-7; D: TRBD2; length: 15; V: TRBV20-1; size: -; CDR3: CSAWTSGGPTYEQYF; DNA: TGCAGTGCTTGGACTAGCGGGGGCCCAACCTACGAGCAGTACTTC
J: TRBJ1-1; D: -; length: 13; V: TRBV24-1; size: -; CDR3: CATSDFCGCEAFF; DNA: TGTGCCACCAGTGATTTCTGCGGATGTGAAGCTTTCTTT
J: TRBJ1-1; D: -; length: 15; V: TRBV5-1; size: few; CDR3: CASSKSYPSNTEAFF; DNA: TGCGCCAGCAGCAAAAGTTACCCCTCGAACACTGAAGCTTTCTTT
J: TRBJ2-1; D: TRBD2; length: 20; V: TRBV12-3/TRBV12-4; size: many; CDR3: CASSWVSGTSGGIPYNEQFF; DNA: TGTGCCAGCAGTTGGGTCTCCGGGACTAGCGGGGGGATCCCCTACAATGAGCAGTTCTTC